This paragraph covers one T cell receptor beta chain sequence. Its antigen is currently not known. Base quality data are lacking; no much larger clone is found one base away. The entry originates in a study of blood T cell repertoires in COVID-19 (dated by TCRdb to the early 2020s). Describing the broader study: Samples covering the acute and convalescent phases of COVID-19 were provided by collaborators in the United States, Italy and Spain. A freely available public database, intended as a resource for researchers studying the immune response to SARS-CoV-2, is where the repertoires were released. Nearly every sample came with metadata listing a de-identified subject ID, COVID-19 status, age in years and sex. The prospective study material was composed of cDNA or gDNA derived from T cells, B-cell-depleted T cells, or PBMCs. Where HLA class I and class II types were available, the types were taken from metadata supplied by the sample provider, not from assay-based typing. Samples were obtained from the ongoing ImmuneRACE study (first 160 participants) and from roughly 1,300 subjects provided by 6 global collaborators. Deeply sampled blood TCRbeta repertoires from subjects exposed to, actively infected with, or recovered from COVID-19 were included in the dataset.

Beyond this particular receptor, the publication reports: Clinical and demographic metadata were provided uncurated, with the amount varying by source and participant.

TCRbeta CDR3 regions were amplified from genomic DNA by means of the immunoSEQ Assay, a bias-controlled multiplex PCR. The authors' analysis ran thus. Within the assay, amplification of reference gene primers was used to estimate how many nucleated cells each sample contained. To quantify the absolute abundance of each unique TCRbeta CDR3 rearrangement, sequence reads were collapsed and filtered. For each sample, productive Simpson clonality was calculated as the square root of Simpson's diversity index across productive rearrangements. TCRdb holds this immuneACCESS table with in-frame rearrangements only. Some clones are missing; in checked studies, unresolved V genes explain under half, and the rest has no known cause. D and trimming come from the DNA, and the V and J calls and clone size come from that table. This sample comprises approximately 330,000 clones, roughly 87% of them detected only once. The ten biggest clones cover roughly a tenth of the sample.

One collaborating source in Seattle enrolled patients during active infection and followed them longitudinally through the course of disease. Whole blood was collected in K2EDTA tubes by collaborating institutions according to the institutions' own protocols. For TCRbeta analysis, collaborator samples were shipped as frozen whole blood, as isolated PBMCs, or as DNA extracted from either sample type. The sample consisted of peripheral blood. The TCR originated in a man younger than 40 with COVID-19, enrolled during active disease.

The CDR3 reads as follows: CASSASAQETQYF. The bases read TGTGCCAGCTCGGCTAGCGCCCAAGAGACCCAGTACTTC. The chain is made from TRBV6-4 and TRBJ2-5; TRBD2 might be the D gene, on 6 matching bases. From the germline V gene, CDR1 is MRHNA and CDR2 is SNTAGT. Spanning cysteine to phenylalanine, the CDR3 consists of 13 amino acids. Only CDR3 DNA is held: 39 bases, read in frame from base 1. Trimming takes 8 bases from V and 1 base from J, and the germline ends sit 11 bases apart.